Here is one T cell receptor beta chain with its context. Its antigen is still unknown. Between the trimmed V and J ends, which lost 0 bases and 5 bases, there was a span of 8 bases. Germline values: CDR1 SGHKS, CDR2 YYEKEE (reference sequence). The CDR3 has 13 amino acids. The entry originates in a study of T cell responses to AZD1222 COVID-19 vaccine. Study observations and caveats: CD4 TCRs linked to vaccination spanned spike, dominating at 160-218 and 743-854. Researchers took repertoire samples only after the peak T cell response had come. Reportedly, nearly half the spike-specific TCRs target unmutated variant regions. In a largely white British group with more females than males, clonal diversity was possibly underestimated.

Sequencing used immunoSEQ multiplex PCR; TCRdb keeps in-frame clones, though not all of them. This table holds more than 150,000 clones, about nine tenths found once. This TCR was recovered from an adult in good health. This rearrangement joins TRBV5-5 to TRBJ1-1; D is unclear. Sequenced material: peripheral blood, taken on day 0 of MenACWY control vaccination. The CDR3 DNA is TGTGCCAGCAGCTTGGAGGACCTAACTGAAGCTTTCTTT. Encoded protein: CASSLEDLTEAFF.